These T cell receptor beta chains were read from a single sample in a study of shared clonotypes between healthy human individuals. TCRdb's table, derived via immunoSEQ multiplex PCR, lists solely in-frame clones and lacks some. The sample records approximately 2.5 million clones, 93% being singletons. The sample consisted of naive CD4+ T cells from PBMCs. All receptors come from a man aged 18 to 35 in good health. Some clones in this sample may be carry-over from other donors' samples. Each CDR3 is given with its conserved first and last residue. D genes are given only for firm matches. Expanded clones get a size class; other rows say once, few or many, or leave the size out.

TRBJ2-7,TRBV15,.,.,CATSRSQYEQYF,TGTGCCACCAGCAGAAGCCAATACGAGCAGTACTTC
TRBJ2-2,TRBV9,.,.,CASSVAAGTNTGELFF,TGTGCCAGCAGCGTAGCAGCAGGGACGAACACCGGGGAGCTGTTTTTT
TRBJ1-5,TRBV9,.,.,CASSVDGNQPQHF,TGTGCCAGCAGCGTAGATGGGAATCAGCCCCAGCATTTT
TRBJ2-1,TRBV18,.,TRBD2,CASRGLAVDNEQFF,TGTGCCAGCCGGGGACTAGCGGTAGACAATGAGCAGTTCTTC
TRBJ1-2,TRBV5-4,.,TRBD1,CASSLEGQGPVGYGYTF,TGTGCCAGCAGCTTGGAGGGACAGGGCCCTGTGGGGTATGGCTACACCTTC
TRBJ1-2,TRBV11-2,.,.,CASSLRGGGDGYTF,TGTGCCAGCAGCCTCCGAGGAGGTGGGGACGGCTACACCTTC
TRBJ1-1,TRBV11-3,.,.,CASSFGRDSEAFF,TGTGCCAGCAGCTTTGGACGGGACTCTGAAGCTTTCTTT
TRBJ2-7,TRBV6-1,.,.,CASTSYEQYF,TGTGCCAGCACGAGTTACGAGCAGTACTTC
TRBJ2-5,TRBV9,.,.,CASSGTSGGGWETQYF,TGTGCCAGCAGCGGGACCTCGGGGGGCGGTTGGGAGACCCAGTACTTC
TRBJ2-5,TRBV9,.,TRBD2,CASSVKEWSSGPQETQYF,TGTGCCAGCAGCGTAAAGGAGTGGTCTAGCGGACCCCAAGAGACCCAGTACTTC
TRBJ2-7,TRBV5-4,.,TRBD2,CASSLDGGGTYEQYF,TGTGCCAGCAGCTTAGACGGCGGGGGGACCTACGAGCAGTACTTC
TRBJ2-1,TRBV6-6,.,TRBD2,CASSYSTSGSYEQFF,TGTGCCAGCAGTTACTCGACTAGCGGGAGTTATGAGCAGTTCTTC
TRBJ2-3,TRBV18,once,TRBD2,CASSPRNPGGGTDTQYF,TGTGCCAGCTCACCCCGGAACCCGGGAGGGGGCACAGATACGCAGTATTTT
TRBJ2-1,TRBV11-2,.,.,CASSLMGRSSYNEQFF,TGTGCCAGCAGCTTAATGGGGAGGAGCTCCTACAATGAGCAGTTCTTC
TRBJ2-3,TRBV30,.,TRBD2,CAWSRLAGSTDTQYF,TGTGCCTGGAGCCGACTAGCGGGATCCACAGATACGCAGTATTTT
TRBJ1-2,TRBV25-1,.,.,CASSGAGLGGYTF,TGTGCCAGCAGTGGAGCAGGGTTGGGGGGCTACACCTTC
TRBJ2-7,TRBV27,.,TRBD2,CASSFSALAGVGYEQYF,TGTGCCAGCAGTTTCTCCGCACTAGCGGGAGTTGGGTACGAGCAGTACTTC
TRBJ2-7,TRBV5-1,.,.,CASSLFAGSPHEQYF,TGCGCCAGCAGCTTGTTTGCGGGATCTCCCCACGAGCAGTACTTC
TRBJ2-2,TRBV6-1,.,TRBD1,CASHRGNTGELFF,TGTGCCAGCCACAGGGGAAACACCGGGGAGCTGTTTTTT
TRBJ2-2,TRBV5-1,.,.,CASSAGPLGELFF,TGCGCCAGCAGCGCCGGGCCTCTCGGGGAGCTGTTTTTT
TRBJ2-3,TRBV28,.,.,CATLPGDGTDTQYF,TGTGCCACCTTACCGGGGGACGGAACAGATACGCAGTATTTT
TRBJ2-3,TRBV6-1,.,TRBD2,CASSDLAGSSTDTQYF,TGTGCCAGCAGTGACCTAGCGGGAAGTAGCACAGATACGCAGTATTTT
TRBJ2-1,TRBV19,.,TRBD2,CASSPSGGAINNEQFF,TGTGCCAGTAGTCCCTCGGGGGGGGCTATTAACAATGAGCAGTTCTTC
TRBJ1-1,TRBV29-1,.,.,CSVTGRPEAFF,TGCAGCGTAACGGGACGCCCTGAAGCTTTCTTT
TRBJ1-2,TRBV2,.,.,CASSRTGAPLGGYTF,TGTGCCAGTAGCCGAACCGGGGCACCCTTAGGTGGCTACACCTTC
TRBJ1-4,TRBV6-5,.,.,CATTVPGEKLFF,TGTGCCACCACAGTACCCGGTGAAAAACTGTTTTTT
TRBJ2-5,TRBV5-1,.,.,CASSLLPGSQETQYF,TGCGCCAGCAGCTTGCTTCCGGGGTCCCAAGAGACCCAGTACTTC
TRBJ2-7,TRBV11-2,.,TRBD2,CASSLVVGGGYEQYF,TGTGCCAGCAGCTTAGTGGTCGGGGGGGGCTACGAGCAGTACTTC
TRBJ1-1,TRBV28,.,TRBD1,CATDRGWTEAFF,TGTGCCACTGACAGGGGGTGGACTGAAGCTTTCTTT
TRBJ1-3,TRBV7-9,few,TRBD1,CASSLTGNGNTIYF,TGTGCCAGCAGCTTGACAGGGAACGGAAACACCATATATTTT
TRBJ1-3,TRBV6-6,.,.,CASSSFVGENTIYF,TGTGCCAGCAGTTCCTTCGTAGGGGAAAACACCATATATTTT
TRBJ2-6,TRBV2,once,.,CASTRSGANVLTF,TGTGCCAGCACTCGCTCTGGGGCCAACGTCCTGACTTTC
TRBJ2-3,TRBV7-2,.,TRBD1,CASSLDRGQGTDTQYF,TGTGCCAGCAGCTTAGACCGAGGACAGGGCACAGATACGCAGTATTTT
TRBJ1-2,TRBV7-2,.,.,CASGAGASYGYTF,TGTGCCAGCGGGGCAGGGGCTAGCTATGGCTACACCTTC
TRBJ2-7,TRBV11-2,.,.,CASGTRVGISYEQYF,TGTGCCAGCGGGACCAGGGTTGGTATCTCCTACGAGCAGTACTTC
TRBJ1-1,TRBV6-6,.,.,CASSYSGGRGTEAFF,TGTGCCAGCAGTTACTCTGGGGGGCGGGGCACTGAAGCTTTCTTT
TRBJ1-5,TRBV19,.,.,CASTRGWSKDQPQHF,TGTGCCAGTACGCGCGGGTGGAGTAAAGATCAGCCCCAGCATTTT
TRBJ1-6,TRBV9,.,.,CASTQGLDNSPLHF,TGTGCCAGCACCCAGGGTCTAGATAATTCACCCCTCCACTTT
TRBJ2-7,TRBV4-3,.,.,CASSLGREAHYEQYF,TGCGCCAGCAGCCTCGGACGGGAAGCTCACTACGAGCAGTACTTC
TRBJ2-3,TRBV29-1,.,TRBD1,CSVEPARGLGDTQYF,TGCAGCGTTGAACCGGCCAGGGGGCTTGGAGATACGCAGTATTTT
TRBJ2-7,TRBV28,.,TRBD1,CASSFWYRGSYEQYF,TGTGCCAGCAGTTTTTGGTACAGGGGGTCCTACGAGCAGTACTTC
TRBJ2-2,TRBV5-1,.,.,CASSLMGDTGELFF,TGCGCCAGCAGCTTGATGGGGGACACCGGGGAGCTGTTTTTT
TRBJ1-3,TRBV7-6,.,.,CASSRLTGNTIYF,TGTGCCAGCAGCCGTTTGACTGGAAACACCATATATTTT
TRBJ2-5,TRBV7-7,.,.,CASSYSRVGETQYF,TGTGCCAGCAGTTATAGCCGGGTTGGCGAGACCCAGTACTTC
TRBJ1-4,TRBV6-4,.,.,CASTIGGGLEKLFF,TGTGCCAGCACCATCGGCGGAGGGCTTGAAAAACTGTTTTTT
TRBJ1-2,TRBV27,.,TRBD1,CASSLSTRGRGYGYTF,TGTGCCAGCAGTTTATCGACGAGGGGGCGAGGCTATGGCTACACCTTC
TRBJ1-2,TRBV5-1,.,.,CASSLDSRGGYTF,TGCGCCAGCAGCTTGGACTCGAGAGGGGGCTACACCTTC
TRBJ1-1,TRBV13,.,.,CASSLGLAPIVLF,TGTGCCAGCAGCTTAGGCCTAGCCCCCATTGTTCTCTTT
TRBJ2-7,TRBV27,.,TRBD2,CASSSLASGTYEQYF,TGTGCCAGCAGTTCCCTGGCTAGCGGGACCTACGAGCAGTACTTC